This TCR beta chain was captured by sequencing in a study of T cell responses to AZD1222 COVID-19 vaccine. Whole-study context: Researchers grouped second doses given at about 4 or about 12 weeks into one pool. Study-level results: Distributed over spike, vaccine-associated CD4 TCRs predominated at 160-218 and 743-854. Unmutated regions of variants are reportedly targeted by nearly half of spike-specific TCRs. Donors were chiefly white British, with a greater number of females, and clonal diversity was perhaps underestimated.

Sequenced by immunoSEQ multiplex PCR; TCRdb stores in-frame clones only, minus some. The table records 120,000 to 150,000 clones, 92% of them present only once. Note on this clone: Its antigen is not identified.

Source: peripheral blood, taken on day 0 of AZD1222 vaccination. This clonotype originated in an adult in good health.

The CDR3 nucleotides are TGTGCCAGCAGTGAAGTGAGGAAAGAGACCCAGTACTTC. Its translation: CASSEVRKETQYF. The chain carries TRBV6-1 and TRBJ2-5; D not certain. Trimming took off 1 base at V and 3 bases at J, with 6 bases between the two ends. This CDR3 comprises 13 residues. Germline-derived CDR1 and CDR2 are MNHNS and SASEGT.